This T cell receptor beta chain is drawn from a study of T-cell memory formation after mild COVID-19. Study-wide findings and caveats: Day 15 to 85 contracting clones showed balanced CD4/CD8; later expanders leaned CD4+. Contracting CD4+ clones were located mainly in CM and EM, and CD8+ clones in EMRA. The second-wave clones peaking on day 37 were not confirmed as SARS-CoV-2-specific.

This clonotype showed up just a few times. Its antigen remains unidentified. Each CDR3 protein gets one entry after TCRdb re-called the 5' RACE reads with MiXCR. The profile covers approximately 500,000 distinct CDR3 sequences, with 20% to 25% appearing a single time and around 12% taken by the ten largest. After removal of 6 bases from V and 1 base from J, the junction contained 13 bases not matched to a gene. This CDR3 comprises 17 residues. The germline CDR1 and CDR2 sequences are DFQATT and SNEGSKA (reference sequence). This clonotype was obtained from an adult woman who had mild COVID-19 (a few samples of this study predate the infection). Cell type and time point are not known. Input material: PBMCs or a T cell subset sorted from them (not recorded which). The chain employs TRBV20-1 and TRBJ2-7; 12 positions match TRBD2. CDR3 coding DNA: TGCAGTGCGGGTGGGCTAGCGGGAGGGGGTATTTCCTACGAGCAGTACTTC. Its translation: CSAGGLAGGGISYEQYF.